The next 8 T cell receptor beta chains were all read from a single sample in a study of shared clonotypes between healthy human individuals (TCRdb year 2020). The receptor library was made with the immunoSEQ multiplex PCR assay. In its TCRdb copy, this immuneACCESS table keeps in-frame sequences only and misses some clones. Where compared with another copy, unresolved V genes explain less than half of these, and the others have no known cause. The sample data list 2 million to 2.5 million clones, and just under 95% of these were observed just once. Clones ranked in the top ten supply roughly 1.1% of the sample. For the CD8 naive samples, CD45RO-negative cells were positively selected for CCR7, yielding a CD45RA+CCR7+ population from which TemRA cells were excluded. Sequencing was done on a sample of naive CD8+ T cells sorted from blood. The sample's cell subset or site label, decoded: CD45RA+CCR7+. The source is a man aged 18 to 30 in good health.

The V gene is TRBV29-1, the J gene TRBJ2-7; D unresolved. CDR1 and CDR2 from the germline V gene are SQVTM and ANQGSEA. V shed 5 bases and J shed 0 bases, with 11 bases lying between them. CDR3 size: 13 residues. The CDR3 is CSVFQVGSYEQYF. CDR3 nucleotides: TGCAGCGTTTTTCAGGTCGGCTCCTACGAGCAGTACTTC.

On this clone: This sample includes further DNA sequences coding for the same CDR3. The CDR3 loop reads CASSSEGYNEQFF. CDR3 nucleotide sequence: TGCGCCAGCAGCTCTGAGGGATACAATGAGCAGTTCTTC. The V and J genes are TRBV5-1 and TRBJ2-1, with a possible D match to TRBD2 (5 bases). The germline V gene has CDR1 SGHRS and CDR2 YFSETQ. V lost 3 bases and J 4 bases, leaving 8 bases between the germline ends. The CDR3 sequence is 13 residues long. The whole variable domain, filled in from reference TRBV5-1 and TRBJ2-1, reads KAGVTQTPRYLIKTRGQQVTLSCSPISGHRSVSWYQQTPGQGLQFLFEYFSETQRNKGNFPGRFSGRQFSNSRSEMNVSTLELGDSALYLCASSSEGYNEQFFGPGTRLTVL.

V gene TRBV28 combines with J gene TRBJ1-1, with D perhaps TRBD1 (5 bases). Germline V CDR1 and CDR2: MDHEN, SYDVKM. The CDR3 has 14 residues. V gave up 6 bases and J gave up 6 bases, with 17 bases separating them. The CDR3, as DNA: TGTGCCAGCAGCCCGCTTGGGGCCCGGGCTGAAGCTTTCTTT. It encodes CASSPLGARAEAFF. Full variable domain (remainder filled in from reference TRBV28 and TRBJ1-1): DVKVTQSSRYLVKRTGEKVFLECVQDMDHENMFWYRQDPGLGLRLIYFSYDVKMKEKGDIPEGYSVSREKKERFSLILESASTNQTSMYLCASSPLGARAEAFFGQGTRLTVV.

This chain uses TRBV9 with TRBJ2-1; maybe TRBD1 (6 bases). Germline assignment: CDR1 SGDLS and CDR2 YYNGEE. V was clipped by 5 bases and J by 6 bases, with 24 bases between them. This CDR3 has 17 residues. CDR3 in DNA: TGTGCCAGCAGTGACAAGACAGGTTTTTCCCCTGGCAATGAGCAGTTCTTC. Translated, it gives CASSDKTGFSPGNEQFF.

For this clone: Germline and junction disagree at one end, which may indicate a read error. V is TRBV2 and J is TRBJ1-4; D ambiguous. The germline gives CDR1 SNHLY, CDR2 FYNNEI. The CDR3 is made up of 14 amino acids. DNA for the CDR3: TGTGCCAGCAGTGAATCCCGGGTCAATGGAAAACTGTTTTTT. The encoded protein is CASSESRVNGKLFF.

The rearrangement links TRBV11-3 to TRBJ1-1, with D unresolved. This CDR3 has 13 amino acids. The germline gives CDR1 SGHNT, CDR2 YENEEA. Deletions cut 5 bases from V and 6 bases from J, with 13 bases between. This CDR3 reads CASSTSASAEAFF. The CDR3 coding sequence is TGTGCCAGCAGCACCTCAGCGTCTGCTGAAGCTTTCTTT.

In regard to this clone: Additional DNA sequences in this sample encode the identical CDR3. The V gene is TRBV30, the J gene TRBJ1-5, with 8 positions matching TRBD1. This CDR3 has 15 amino acids. Germline V gene sequence: CDR1 GTSNPN, CDR2 SVGIG (reference sequence). The V and J ends lost 0 bases and 2 bases, in that order; junction bases with no gene match: 3. The CDR3 nucleotides read TGTGCCTGGAGTGTACGGGGACAGGGCAATCAGCCCCAGCATTTT. Its translation: CAWSVRGQGNQPQHF.

The chain recombines TRBV6-1 with TRBJ2-7; 9 positions agree with TRBD1. The trim removed 4 bases at V and 4 bases at J, leaving 11 bases unmatched. The CDR3 extends over 16 amino acids. CDR1 and CDR2 from the germline V gene are MNHNS and SASEGT. The CDR3 bases are TGTGCCAGCAGTGGTCCTTACAGGGGGCCGGGGTACGAGCAGTACTTC. Translated: CASSGPYRGPGYEQYF.